A selection of T cell receptor beta chains follows, all from one sample in a study of identical twins. MiXCR was run by TCRdb on the 5' RACE reads, yielding one entry per CDR3 protein. The sample consists of nearly 900,000 distinct CDR3 sequences, around an eighth of them appearing once. A further study also used this sample, focusing on yellow fever vaccine responses in identical twins.

The sequenced sample consisted of PBMCs. All receptors derive from a young woman in good health. Both conserved end residues are part of each CDR3. The D gene is left open where the match is weak. The listing skips clone size in some rows; elsewhere it reads once, few, many or a size class.

TGTGCCAGCAGTAACAAACAGGGTTCAGATACGCAGTATTTT	CASSNKQGSDTQYF	-	-	TRBV28	TRBJ2-3
TGTGCCAGCAGTTTAGATTTCCAGGGCAATCAGCCCCAGCATTTT	CASSLDFQGNQPQHF	few	-	TRBV28	TRBJ1-5
TGTGCCACCAGAGGAATCGGACGGGACTACAATGAGCAGTTCTTC	CATRGIGRDYNEQFF	-	-	TRBV24-1	TRBJ2-1
TGCGCCAGCAGCTTGGTAACAGGGGGAAATACTAACTATGGCTACACCTTC	CASSLVTGGNTNYGYTF	-	TRBD1	TRBV5-1	TRBJ1-2
TGCAGCATCAGCGGGGGCCAGGGCTATGGCTACACCTTC	CSISGGQGYGYTF	-	-	TRBV29-1	TRBJ1-2
TGTGCCAGCAGTGAATACAGGGAGGGGCCCCAGCATTTT	CASSEYREGPQHF	few	-	TRBV6-1	TRBJ1-5
TGTGCCAGCAGCTTAACGCGCGTCCCAGGGGGCAATGAGCAGTTCTTC	CASSLTRVPGGNEQFF	-	TRBD1	TRBV7-9	TRBJ2-1
TGCGCCAGCAGTGAGGGTGAGATCCAAGAGACCCAGTACTTC	CASSEGEIQETQYF	many	-	TRBV10-2	TRBJ2-5
TGTGCCAGCAGCGAAAACGGACAGGGTCACTCACCCCTCCACTTT	CASSENGQGHSPLHF	-	TRBD1	TRBV7-3	TRBJ1-6
TGTGCCATCGCGCCTAGCGGTAAAGAGACCCAGTACTTC	CAIAPSGKETQYF	-	TRBD2	TRBV10-3	TRBJ2-5
TGCGCCAGCAGCCTACTGCGAACGAACACTGAAGCTTTCTTT	CASSLLRTNTEAFF	-	-	TRBV10-1	TRBJ1-1
TGTGCCAGCAGCCACAGTTCGGCTAGCGGGAGACGGTACCAAGAGACCCAGTACTTC	CASSHSSASGRRYQETQYF	-	TRBD2	TRBV4-2	TRBJ2-5
TGTGCCAGCAGTGAAGCGTACCTGTACGAGCAGTACTTC	CASSEAYLYEQYF	few	-	TRBV6-1	TRBJ2-7
TGTGCGTTAGGGTTGACTCCCCTCTCGGGCTACACCTTC	CALGLTPLSGYTF	many	-	TRBV12-3/TRBV12-4	TRBJ1-2
TGCGCCAGCAGCTTGGTACAGGGGAGAGGAGAGACCCAGTACTTC	CASSLVQGRGETQYF	few	TRBD1	TRBV5-1	TRBJ2-5
TGCAGTGCTATCTCGACTAGCGGCCAGAACACCGGGGAGCTGTTTTTT	CSAISTSGQNTGELFF	-	TRBD2	TRBV20-1	TRBJ2-2
TGCGCCAGCAGTCGCGGGACTAGCCTGGAAGAGACCCAGTACTTC	CASSRGTSLEETQYF	few	TRBD2	TRBV5-1	TRBJ2-5
TGTGCCACCAGTGATCCGATGACAGGGAACCTGTATTTT	CATSDPMTGNLYF	few	TRBD1	TRBV24-1	TRBJ2-3
TGTGCCAGCAGACCTGACGGGGAGGGTAGCAATCAGCCCCAGCATTTT	CASRPDGEGSNQPQHF	few	-	TRBV28	TRBJ1-5
TGTGCCAGCTCACCGTACTGGACTAGCGGGGGGAGCACAGATACGCAGTATTTT	CASSPYWTSGGSTDTQYF	-	TRBD2	TRBV18	TRBJ2-3
TGTGCCAGCAGCTTTCCTCCCGCAGGGCGAGATACGCAGTATTTT	CASSFPPAGRDTQYF	many	-	TRBV7-9	TRBJ2-3
TGTGCCACCAGCCGCCAGGGAGTGCACACTGAAGCTTTCTTT	CATSRQGVHTEAFF	-	-	TRBV15	TRBJ1-1
TGCGCCAGCAGCTTATCCTTGGCAGGGGGCTCCTACGAGCAGTACTTC	CASSLSLAGGSYEQYF	-	TRBD1	TRBV5-1	TRBJ2-7
TGTGCCATCAGTGATGGTAGCGGGAGCTCCTACAATGAGCAGTTCTTC	CAISDGSGSSYNEQFF	many	TRBD2	TRBV10-3	TRBJ2-1
TGTGCCAGCAGTGACCAGGGGGCGGATTTATCCTACAATGAGCAGTTCTTC	CASSDQGADLSYNEQFF	few	TRBD1	TRBV28	TRBJ2-1
TGTGCCATCAGTGCATCCAGCGGGAGCTACAATGAGCAGTTCTTC	CAISASSGSYNEQFF	many	TRBD2	TRBV10-3	TRBJ2-1
TGCGCCAGCAGTCCGGACGGGAGGACGTACAATGAGCAGTTCTTC	CASSPDGRTYNEQFF	few	TRBD2	TRBV5-1	TRBJ2-1
TGCAGTGCTAGTTACGGAGCGGGAACCTCGAATGAGCAGTTCTTC	CSASYGAGTSNEQFF	-	TRBD2	TRBV20-1	TRBJ2-1
TGCGCCAGCAGCCGGACAGGGGACGTCCAAGAGACCCAGTACTTC	CASSRTGDVQETQYF	few	TRBD1	TRBV4-1	TRBJ2-5
TGTGCCACGGGCCCGGCGGCAGATACGCAGTATTTT	CATGPAADTQYF	few	-	TRBV19	TRBJ2-3
TGTGCCAGCAGTAAGGGGTGGTTGAACTATGGCTACACCTTC	CASSKGWLNYGYTF	few	-	TRBV6-1	TRBJ1-2
TGTGCCAGCATCTCACCCCAAGGGGTTACGAACACCGGGGAGCTGTTTTTT	CASISPQGVTNTGELFF	few	-	TRBV2	TRBJ2-2
TGTGCCAGCAGAACTAGACAGATCGGTGAGCAGTTCTTC	CASRTRQIGEQFF	many	-	TRBV7-2	TRBJ2-1
TGCGCCAGCAGCGACGGGACAGGGAGATATGGCTACACCTTC	CASSDGTGRYGYTF	few	TRBD1	TRBV5-1	TRBJ1-2
TGTGCCAGCTCTAGCCCCCTAGCCAAAAACATTCAGTACTTC	CASSSPLAKNIQYF	once	-	TRBV2	TRBJ2-4
TGTGCCAGCAGCTTGGGATCGGGCGGGACCACAGATACGCAGTATTTT	CASSLGSGGTTDTQYF	few	-	TRBV5-6	TRBJ2-3
TGCAGTGCTAGAGCGGGATGGGGGGGAGGCAATCAGCCCCAGCATTTT	CSARAGWGGGNQPQHF	many	-	TRBV20-1	TRBJ1-5
TGCGCCAGCAGCCTAACCCCGGCAGGTAGCAATCAGCCCCAGCATTTT	CASSLTPAGSNQPQHF	few	-	TRBV4-1	TRBJ1-5
TGCGCCAGCTGCCGGGGAGCGGGAGAAGAGACCCAGTACTTC	CASCRGAGEETQYF	-	TRBD2	TRBV5-1	TRBJ2-5
TGCGCCAGCAGCTTGGGCAGGATCCGTGAAGCTTTCTTT	CASSLGRIREAFF	few	-	TRBV5-1	TRBJ1-1
TGCAGTGCTAGACTAGCGGGAGTTACCTCCTACAATGAGCAGTTCTTC	CSARLAGVTSYNEQFF	-	TRBD2	TRBV20-1	TRBJ2-1
TGTGCCAGCAGCTTGGAGAGTGGGGCTCAGTTCTTC	CASSLESGAQFF	-	-	TRBV5-6	TRBJ2-1
TGCGCCAGCAGTGGGGGAACGGGAGGAAGCACAGATACGCAGTATTTT	CASSGGTGGSTDTQYF	few	TRBD2	TRBV10-1	TRBJ2-3
TGTGCCAGCAGCCCCCCCACAGCGTCCTACGAGCAGTACTTC	CASSPPTASYEQYF	-	-	TRBV7-9	TRBJ2-7
TGCGCCAGCAAGGGGCAGGGGGCAGGCGAGCAGTACTTC	CASKGQGAGEQYF	few	TRBD1	TRBV5-1	TRBJ2-7
TGCAGTGCTACGGGACTAGCGGGAGGTTACTCCTACGAGCAGTACTTC	CSATGLAGGYSYEQYF	-	TRBD2	TRBV20-1	TRBJ2-7
TGCAGCGGTCAGGGGACTAGCGGGGTCCACAATGAGCAGTTCTTC	CSGQGTSGVHNEQFF	few	TRBD2	TRBV29-1	TRBJ2-1
TGTGCCAGCAGCTTAGTACAGCCATTCGAGCGGGAGTACACCGGGGAGCTGTTTTTT	CASSLVQPFEREYTGELFF	many	TRBD2	TRBV7-8	TRBJ2-2
TGCGCCAGCAGCTTAGTCATTGTAACGAACACCGGGGAGCTGTTTTTT	CASSLVIVTNTGELFF	-	-	TRBV5-1	TRBJ2-2
TGTGCCAGCAGCCAAGTTTCACAGGGGATGAACACTGAAGCTTTCTTT	CASSQVSQGMNTEAFF	-	TRBD1	TRBV4-2	TRBJ1-1
TGTGCCAGCAGAACACAGGGGGCTCGGGAGACCCAGTACTTC	CASRTQGARETQYF	-	TRBD1	TRBV12-3/TRBV12-4	TRBJ2-5
TGTGCCAGCAGACAGGGACGGAGGAACACTGAAGCTTTCTTT	CASRQGRRNTEAFF	-	-	TRBV27	TRBJ1-1
TGTGCCAGCAGCGTAGAAGGCAGGGATTCTTCCGAGCAGTACTTC	CASSVEGRDSSEQYF	-	-	TRBV9	TRBJ2-7
TGTGCCAGCAATAGGGGGATCGCTGGGGCCAACGTCCTGACTTTC	CASNRGIAGANVLTF	-	-	TRBV2	TRBJ2-6
TGTGCCAGCAGTTTAACACCGGGAGGGGCATACAATGAGCAGTTCTTC	CASSLTPGGAYNEQFF	-	TRBD2	TRBV12-3/TRBV12-4	TRBJ2-1